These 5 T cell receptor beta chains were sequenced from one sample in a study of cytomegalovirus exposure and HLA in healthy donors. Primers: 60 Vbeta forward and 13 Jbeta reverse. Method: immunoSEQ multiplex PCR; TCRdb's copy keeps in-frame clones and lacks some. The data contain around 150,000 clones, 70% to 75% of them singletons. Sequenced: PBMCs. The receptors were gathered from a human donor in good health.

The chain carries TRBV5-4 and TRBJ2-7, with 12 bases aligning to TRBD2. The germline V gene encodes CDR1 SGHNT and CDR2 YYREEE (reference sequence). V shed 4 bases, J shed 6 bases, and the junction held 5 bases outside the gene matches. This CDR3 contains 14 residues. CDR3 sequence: CASSPGLAGCEQYF. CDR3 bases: TGTGCCAGCAGCCCGGGACTAGCGGGTTGCGAGCAGTACTTC.

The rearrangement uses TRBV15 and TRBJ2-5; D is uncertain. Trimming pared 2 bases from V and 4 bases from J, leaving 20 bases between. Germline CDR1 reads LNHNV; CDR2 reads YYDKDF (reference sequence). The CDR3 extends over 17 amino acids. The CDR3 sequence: CATSRHDTLSELETQYF. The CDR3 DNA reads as TGTGCCACCAGCAGACATGACACGTTAAGTGAGTTAGAGACCCAGTACTTC. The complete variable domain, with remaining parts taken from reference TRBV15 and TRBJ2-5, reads DAMVIQNPRYQVTQFGKPVTLSCSQTLNHNVMYWYQQKSSQAPKLLFHYYDKDFNNEADTPDNFQSRRPNTSFCFLDIRSPGLGDTAMYLCATSRHDTLSELETQYFGPGTRLLVL.

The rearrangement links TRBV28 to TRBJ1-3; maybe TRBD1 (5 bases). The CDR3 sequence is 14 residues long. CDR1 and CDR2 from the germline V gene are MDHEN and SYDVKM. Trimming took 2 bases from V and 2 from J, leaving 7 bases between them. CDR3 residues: CASSLQGPGNTIYF. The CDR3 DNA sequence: TGTGCCAGCAGTTTACAGGGCCCTGGAAACACCATATATTTT.

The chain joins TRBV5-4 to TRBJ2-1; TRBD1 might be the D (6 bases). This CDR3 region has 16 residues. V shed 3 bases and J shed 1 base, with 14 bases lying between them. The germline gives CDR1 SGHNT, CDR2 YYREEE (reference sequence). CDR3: CASSSPGTPSYNEQFF. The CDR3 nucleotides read TGTGCCAGCAGCTCCCCCGGGACACCGTCCTACAATGAGCAGTTCTTC.

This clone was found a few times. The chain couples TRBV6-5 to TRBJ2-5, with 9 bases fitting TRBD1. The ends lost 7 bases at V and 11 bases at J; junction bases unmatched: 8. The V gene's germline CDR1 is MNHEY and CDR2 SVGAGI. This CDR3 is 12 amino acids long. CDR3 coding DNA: TGTGCCAGCACTTCGACAGGGGGAGGGCAGTACTTC. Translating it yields CASTSTGGGQYF.